The 8 T cell receptor beta chains in this list originate from one sample, sequenced in a study of cytomegalovirus exposure and HLA in healthy donors. The PCR used 60 Vbeta and 13 Jbeta primers. Sequencing was performed with immunoSEQ multiplex PCR; in TCRdb, only in-frame clones are kept and a portion is missing. The data contain under 200,000 clones, around 86% of them singletons. The sequenced material came from PBMCs. These receptors originate from a girl between 2 and 10 years old in good health and CMV-seropositive.

J is TRBJ1-5 and V is TRBV28; weak D call: TRBD1 (6 bases). The CDR3 sequence is 12 residues long. The V and J ends lost 10 bases and 7 bases respectively, with 14 bases between them. Germline V gene data show CDR1 as MDHEN and CDR2 as SYDVKM. The CDR3, as DNA: TGTGCCATCGAGCAGGGGCACCAGCCCCAGCATTTT. Its translation: CAIEQGHQPQHF.

V usage is TRBV4-1 and J usage is TRBJ2-5, with D maybe TRBD2 (6 bases). Per germline, CDR1 MGHRA and CDR2 YSYEKL. The ends were cut back, 4 bases at V and 9 bases at J, with 18 bases in the middle. The CDR3 is 14 amino acids. The CDR3 loop is CASSLSQDWEAQYF. The DNA of the CDR3 is TGCGCCAGCAGCCTAAGTCAGGACTGGGAGGCCCAGTACTTC.

The table lists this clone with a count of one. The J gene is TRBJ2-7, the V gene TRBV6-5; 9 bases fit TRBD2. CDR1 and CDR2 from the germline V gene are MNHEY and SVGAGI. The CDR3 runs 14 residues. J gave up 3 bases and V 4 bases, and 4 bases lay outside the gene matches. CDR3 sequence reads: CASSLAGVVYEQYF. As DNA, the CDR3 is TGTGCCAGCAGTTTAGCGGGAGTCGTCTACGAGCAGTACTTC.

This rearrangement joins TRBV25-1 to TRBJ2-7, with 9 bases matching TRBD1. The CDR3 covers 15 residues. V was pared by 4 bases and J by 5 bases, with 9 bases of the junction left unmatched. Germline V gene lookup returns CDR1 MGHDK and CDR2 SYGVNS. In nucleotides, the CDR3 is TGTGCCAGCAGTGGCCTCCGGGACAGGGACCACGAGCAGTACTTC. It is translated as CASSGLRDRDHEQYF.

The J gene is TRBJ2-7, the V gene TRBV7-9; D perhaps matches TRBD2 (6 bases). V shed 5 bases and J shed 2 bases, with 22 bases lying between them. CDR3 length: 17 amino acids. The germline V gene encodes CDR1 SEHNR and CDR2 FQNEAQ (reference sequence). CDR3 region: CASSRWSGDIKTYEQYF. Written as DNA, the CDR3 is TGTGCCAGCAGCCGATGGTCGGGAGACATTAAAACCTACGAGCAGTACTTC.

This clone occurred once. The V and J genes are TRBV7-2 and TRBJ2-7; 8 bases line up with TRBD2. In germline, CDR1 is SGHTA, CDR2 FQGNSA. The J segment lost 1 base and the V segment lost 5 bases, leaving 10 bases of the junction unmatched. There are 16 residues in the CDR3. CDR3 sequence: CASSPLTSDPSYEQYF. The CDR3 DNA sequence: TGTGCCAGCAGCCCCCTGACTAGCGACCCATCCTACGAGCAGTACTTC.

This clone appeared a few times. The V call is TRBV5-1, the J call TRBJ1-2, with D perhaps matching TRBD1 (6 bases). Trimming removed 2 bases from V and 8 bases from J, with 10 bases in between. CDR1 and CDR2 from the germline V gene are SGHRS and YFSETQ. The CDR3 sequence is 12 residues long. The CDR3, as DNA: TGCGCCAGCAGCTTCAGGGGAGGGGGCTACACCTTC. Translation: CASSFRGGGYTF. Full variable domain (outside the CDR3, taken from reference TRBV5-1 and TRBJ1-2): KAGVTQTPRYLIKTRGQQVTLSCSPISGHRSVSWYQQTPGQGLQFLFEYFSETQRNKGNFPGRFSGRQFSNSRSEMNVSTLELGDSALYLCASSFRGGGYTFGSGTRLTVV.

The chain is built from TRBV28 and TRBJ2-5, with 7 bases that match TRBD2. V trimming: 5 bases; J trimming: 4 bases; junction bases outside the gene matches: 7. The CDR3 consists of 14 residues. Germline V gene lookup returns CDR1 MDHEN and CDR2 SYDVKM. The CDR3 DNA follows: TGTGCCAGCAGTCCTACTAGCGTACGAGAGACCCAGTACTTC. Encoded protein: CASSPTSVRETQYF.